This is a list of T cell receptor beta chains from one sample in a study of blood T cell repertoires in COVID-19. Using immunoSEQ multiplex PCR, the repertoire was profiled, and TCRdb retains in-frame clones only, with some absent. The sample lists approximately 300,000 clones; about four fifths were seen once. The specimen sequenced was peripheral blood. The source is a woman between 45 and 65 years old with acute or convalescent COVID-19. Both conserved end residues are part of each CDR3. A D gene is named only where the DNA matches it firmly. Clone sizes are given selectively: once, few, many, or a class where the clone is expanded.

clone_size j_call v_call d_call cdr3_aa cdr3_nt
NA TRBJ2-5 TRBV10-1 TRBD1 CASSDSTGGQETQYF TGCGCCAGCAGTGATTCGACAGGGGGCCAAGAGACCCAGTACTTC
NA TRBJ1-1 TRBV5-1 TRBD1 CASSFNRGGFNTEAFF TGCGCCAGCAGCTTTAACAGGGGGGGATTTAACACTGAAGCTTTCTTT
NA TRBJ2-1 TRBV10-3 TRBD2 CAISESRLAGERSYNEQFF TGTGCCATCAGTGAGTCCCGACTAGCGGGAGAGCGGTCCTACAATGAGCAGTTCTTC
NA TRBJ2-7 TRBV13 TRBD1 CASSLGRIGTGTYEQYF TGTGCCAGCAGCTTAGGTAGGATAGGGACAGGGACCTACGAGCAGTACTTC
NA TRBJ2-1 TRBV12-3/TRBV12-4 TRBD2 CASRHGTRNEQFF TGTGCCAGCAGACACGGGACTAGAAATGAGCAGTTCTTC
NA TRBJ1-4 TRBV6-6 NA CASKGGRGANEKLFF TGTGCCAGCAAAGGCGGCCGAGGCGCTAATGAAAAACTGTTTTTT
NA TRBJ2-5 TRBV14 NA CASSPADGQETQYF TGTGCCAGCAGCCCGGCGGATGGGCAAGAGACCCAGTACTTC
NA TRBJ2-5 TRBV4-2 NA CASSQDGGTQYF TGTGCCAGCAGCCAAGATGGAGGGACCCAGTACTTC
NA TRBJ2-4 TRBV10-1 NA CASSDSGDLNIQYF TGCGCCAGCAGCGACTCCGGGGACTTGAACATTCAGTACTTC
few TRBJ1-4 TRBV7-6 NA CASSFGTSPNEKLFF TGTGCCAGCAGCTTCGGGACAAGTCCCAATGAAAAACTGTTTTTT
once TRBJ1-5 TRBV18 TRBD1 CASSPGQGNQPQHF TGTGCCAGCTCGCCAGGACAGGGGAATCAGCCCCAGCATTTT
NA TRBJ1-4 TRBV5-1 TRBD1 CASSSTGGDEKLFF TGCGCCAGCAGCTCCACAGGGGGCGATGAAAAACTGTTTTTT
NA TRBJ2-7 TRBV6-2/TRBV6-3 TRBD2 CASSLPGWTSGRAGEQYF TGTGCCAGCAGTCTGCCAGGGTGGACTAGCGGGAGGGCAGGGGAGCAGTACTTC
once TRBJ2-3 TRBV5-4 NA CASSLASNTQYF TGTGCCAGCAGCTTGGCCAGTAATACGCAGTATTTT
NA TRBJ2-5 TRBV3-1/TRBV3-2 TRBD2 CASSQDTQREAQYF TGTGCCAGCAGCCAAGATACCCAGCGGGAGGCCCAGTACTTC
once TRBJ1-1 TRBV4-1 TRBD1 CASSQENRGGDTEAFF TGCGCCAGCAGCCAAGAAAACAGGGGTGGGGACACTGAAGCTTTCTTT
NA TRBJ2-5 TRBV7-7 TRBD1 CASSQGAKAEETQYF TGTGCCAGCAGCCAGGGGGCTAAGGCAGAAGAGACCCAGTACTTC
NA TRBJ1-2 TRBV5-4 NA CASSLDSGGGYTF TGTGCCAGCAGCTTGGACTCAGGAGGTGGCTACACCTTC
NA TRBJ2-7 TRBV19 NA CASSIFHSSYEQYF TGTGCCAGTAGTATATTCCATAGCTCCTACGAGCAGTACTTC
NA TRBJ2-1 TRBV29-1 TRBD1 CSVDRGLRYNEQFF TGCAGCGTCGACAGGGGGCTAAGGTACAATGAGCAGTTCTTC
NA TRBJ2-2 TRBV6-5 TRBD2 CASSKTSDTGELFF TGTGCCAGCAGTAAGACTAGCGACACCGGGGAGCTGTTTTTT
once TRBJ2-5 TRBV29-1 NA CSVAFAVDRLLGAQYF TGCAGCGTTGCCTTCGCTGTGGACAGACTTCTGGGAGCCCAGTACTTC
NA TRBJ2-2 TRBV10-2 NA CASRGTPTGELFF TGCGCCAGCCGAGGGACACCCACCGGGGAGCTGTTTTTT
NA TRBJ1-2 TRBV2 NA CASSPDRNGGYTF TGTGCCAGCAGTCCCGACAGGAATGGCGGCTACACCTTC
few TRBJ1-1 TRBV14 TRBD1 CASSQNRQGTEAFF TGTGCCAGCAGCCAAAATCGACAGGGCACTGAAGCTTTCTTT
NA TRBJ2-1 TRBV6-5 TRBD2 CASSSPTSGSGNEQFF TGTGCCAGCAGTTCCCCGACTAGCGGGAGCGGGAATGAGCAGTTCTTC
NA TRBJ2-1 TRBV2 TRBD1 CASSVTGGGDEQFF TGTGCCAGCAGTGTGACAGGGGGAGGGGATGAGCAGTTCTTC
NA TRBJ2-5 TRBV4-1 TRBD1 CASSQGQIQETQYF TGCGCCAGCAGCCAGGGACAGATACAAGAGACCCAGTACTTC
NA TRBJ2-2 TRBV11-2 NA CASRLIRAGELFF TGTGCCAGCAGGCTAATTAGAGCCGGGGAGCTGTTTTTT
once TRBJ1-3 TRBV19 TRBD1 CASTPGTEHTIYF TGTGCCAGTACCCCCGGGACAGAGCACACCATATATTTT
once TRBJ2-6 TRBV7-9 TRBD1 CASSSDRAPWAGANVLTF TGTGCCAGCAGCTCCGACAGGGCTCCCTGGGCTGGGGCCAACGTCCTGACTTTC
NA TRBJ2-3 TRBV27 NA CASSFRITDTQYF TGTGCCAGCAGTTTCAGGATCACAGATACGCAGTATTTT
NA TRBJ1-1 TRBV29-1 TRBD1 CSVGNRGNTEAFF TGCAGCGTTGGGAACAGGGGTAACACTGAAGCTTTCTTT
NA TRBJ2-1 TRBV21-1 NA CASAGTQRDEQFF TGTGCCAGCGCCGGGACACAAAGGGATGAGCAGTTCTTC
NA TRBJ2-2 TRBV5-1 NA CASSLGASIGELFF TGCGCCAGCAGCTTAGGGGCTTCTATCGGGGAGCTGTTTTTT
NA TRBJ2-7 TRBV27 TRBD1 CASSPSGTGGAQYF TGTGCCAGCAGCCCTTCAGGGACAGGGGGCGCCCAGTACTTC
NA TRBJ1-1 TRBV2 TRBD1 CASSRRKPGQGLNTEAFF TGTGCCAGCAGCCGTCGCAAACCGGGACAGGGGTTGAACACTGAAGCTTTCTTT